The 20 T cell receptor beta chains below all came from one sample that was sequenced in a study of beta chain features in type 1 diabetes. cDNA synthesis used the whole RNA isolate, giving expressed TCRB sequences. TCRdb's copy holds only in-frame clones and misses some; the assay was immunoSEQ multiplex PCR. This table has under 400,000 clones, 10% to 15% appearing once. Sample: naive CD4+ T cells from blood. The receptors stem from a young man in good health.

This clone was found a few times. This chain links TRBV5-1 with TRBJ1-1; D possibly corresponds to TRBD1 (5 bases). V lost 0 bases, J lost 1 base, and 13 bases lay in between. This CDR3 has 16 amino acids. Germline V gene data show CDR1 as SGHRS and CDR2 as YFSETQ. The CDR3 DNA follows: TGCGCCAGCAGCTTGGCCCTGCGGCAGGGGAACACTGAAGCTTTCTTT. Its translation: CASSLALRQGNTEAFF. Drawing the rest from reference TRBV5-1 and TRBJ1-1, the complete variable domain is KAGVTQTPRYLIKTRGQQVTLSCSPISGHRSVSWYQQTPGQGLQFLFEYFSETQRNKGNFPGRFSGRQFSNSRSEMNVSTLELGDSALYLCASSLALRQGNTEAFFGQGTRLTVV.

This clone appeared a few times. The chain joins TRBV29-1 to TRBJ2-5; TRBD1 matches 9 bases. The CDR3 sequence is 13 residues long. Trimming at V came to 7 bases and at J to 4 bases, leaving 7 bases not matched to a gene. Per germline, CDR1 SQVTM and CDR2 ANQGSEA. As DNA, the CDR3 is TGCAGCGCCCCGGGACAGGGAGGAGAGACCCAGTACTTC. This encodes CSAPGQGGETQYF.

In this sample, this clone turned up a few times. The J gene is TRBJ2-5, the V gene TRBV30, with 10 bases aligning to TRBD2. The CDR3 contains 14 residues. V lost 2 bases and J lost 5; bases outside the gene matches: 5. Germline V lookup: CDR1 GTSNPN, CDR2 SVGIG (reference sequence). CDR3 in amino acids: CAWSPGLARETQYF. CDR3 nucleotide sequence: TGTGCCTGGAGTCCGGGACTAGCGAGGGAGACCCAGTACTTC.

The chain has TRBV2 and TRBJ2-1; no clear D. The CDR3 consists of 14 residues. Germline V gene data show CDR1 as SNHLY and CDR2 as FYNNEI. Trimming left V 7 bases short and J 5 bases short, with 15 bases between. CDR3 sequence reads: CASTDIPGHNEQFF. In DNA form, the CDR3 reads TGTGCCAGCACAGACATACCTGGTCACAATGAGCAGTTCTTC.

The chain carries TRBV28 and TRBJ2-4; tentatively, D is TRBD2 (6 bases). The CDR3 has 15 amino acids. Germline V gene lookup returns CDR1 MDHEN and CDR2 SYDVKM. Between the trimmed V and J ends, which lost 4 bases and 2 bases, there was a span of 12 bases. CDR3 DNA: TGTGCCAGCAGTTCTGCCGGGGGTACCAAAAACATTCAGTACTTC. Translated, it gives CASSSAGGTKNIQYF. Combining the CDR3 with reference TRBV28 and TRBJ2-4 gives the whole variable domain DVKVTQSSRYLVKRTGEKVFLECVQDMDHENMFWYRQDPGLGLRLIYFSYDVKMKEKGDIPEGYSVSREKKERFSLILESASTNQTSMYLCASSSAGGTKNIQYFGAGTRLSVL.

The chain recombines TRBV19 with TRBJ2-5; a weak D match, TRBD2 (6 bases). CDR3 length: 13 amino acids. Trimming pared 9 bases from V and 5 bases from J, leaving 16 bases between. Germline V gene lookup returns CDR1 LNHDA and CDR2 SQIVND (reference sequence). The CDR3 nucleotides read TGTGCCAGCGCGGGACTCGGAAGGGAGACCCAGTACTTC. Translation: CASAGLGRETQYF.

This rearrangement joins TRBV19 to TRBJ2-7, with 8 nucleotides matching TRBD1. The germline V gene has CDR1 LNHDA and CDR2 SQIVND (reference sequence). V was clipped by 5 bases and J by 6 bases; unmatched bases: 9. This CDR3 region has 14 residues. DNA of the CDR3: TGTGCCAGTAGTCCCCGGGACAGGAACTCCGAGCAGTACTTC. Amino acid sequence: CASSPRDRNSEQYF.

This clone was observed a few times. The chain is built from TRBV11-2 and TRBJ2-5, with 7 bases matching TRBD2. The J segment lost 5 bases and the V segment lost 2 bases, leaving 11 bases of the junction unmatched. There are 16 residues in the CDR3. Germline V lookup: CDR1 SGHAT, CDR2 FQNNGV. The CDR3 here is CASSLSLSGQGETQYF. For the CDR3, the DNA is TGTGCCAGCAGCTTATCACTTAGCGGGCAAGGGGAGACCCAGTACTTC.

V gene TRBV27 combines with J gene TRBJ1-1, with 8 bases lining up with TRBD1. Germline CDR1 and CDR2: MNHEY and SMNVEV (reference sequence). V gave up 4 bases and J gave up 6 bases; unmatched junction bases: 7. This CDR3 spans 14 amino acids. CDR3 loop: CASSSGGIHSEAFF. CDR3 in DNA: TGTGCCAGCAGTTCAGGGGGCATCCATTCTGAAGCTTTCTTT.

The chain joins TRBV7-7 to TRBJ2-7, with 12 bases that match TRBD1. Germline lookup yields CDR1 SSHAT and CDR2 FNYEAQ (reference sequence). Trimming cost V 5 bases and J 7 bases; bases outside gene matches: 6. The CDR3 covers 14 residues. The CDR3 nucleotides are TGTGCCAGCAGCCCGGGACAGGGGGCAAGAGAGCAGTACTTC. This translates into CASSPGQGAREQYF.

The chain joins TRBV7-9 to TRBJ2-7, with D tentatively TRBD2 (6 bases). Germline V CDR1 and CDR2: SEHNR, FQNEAQ (reference sequence). The ends were cut back, 5 bases at V and 4 bases at J, with 21 bases in the middle. This CDR3 region has 16 residues. CDR3 nucleotide sequence: TGTGCCAGCAGCCCCGGTCTGGGAGGTCGTGGATACGAGCAGTACTTC. Translating it yields CASSPGLGGRGYEQYF.

The J gene is TRBJ2-1, the V gene TRBV30; 13 positions agree with TRBD2. The CDR3 totals 16 residues. The germline V gene encodes CDR1 GTSNPN and CDR2 SVGIG (reference sequence). J gave up 6 bases and V 0 bases, and 5 bases lay outside the gene matches. The CDR3 nucleotides read TGTGCCTGGAGTGTACGAAGACTAGCGGGGGGCAATGAGCAGTTCTTC. Protein: CAWSVRRLAGGNEQFF.

In its sample, this clone was seen a few times. The chain recombines TRBV19 with TRBJ1-2, with TRBD1 matching 8 bases. The V gene end was trimmed by 3 bases and the J gene end by 6 bases; junction bases not matched to a gene: 9. The CDR3 has 15 amino acids. Per the germline V gene, CDR1 is LNHDA and CDR2 is SQIVND (reference sequence). CDR3 sequence: CASSMDREESDGYTF. DNA of the CDR3: TGTGCCAGTAGTATGGACAGGGAAGAATCGGATGGCTACACCTTC.

The V and J genes are TRBV5-6 and TRBJ2-1; the match to TRBD2 covers 7 bases. Trimming took 3 bases from V and 10 from J; bases not matched to a gene: 1. The CDR3 length is 11 residues. From germline, CDR1 is SGHDT and CDR2 YYEEEE. This CDR3 is CASSWGGEQFF. The CDR3 DNA is TGTGCCAGCAGCTGGGGAGGGGAGCAGTTCTTC.

This clone was picked up a small number of times. The chain joins TRBV7-2 to TRBJ2-3; D gene unclear. The germline CDR1 and CDR2 sequences are SGHTA and FQGNSA. This CDR3 has 14 amino acids. Trimming stripped 4 bases from V and 11 bases from J, with 19 bases between. This chain's CDR3 is CASSWIRTTSGQYF. In DNA form, the CDR3 reads TGTGCCAGCAGCTGGATACGCACGACCTCGGGGCAGTATTTT.

This chain joins TRBV7-9 and TRBJ2-7; D gene unclear. Germline CDR1 reads SEHNR; CDR2 reads FQNEAQ (reference sequence). V was cut by 6 bases and J by 9 bases, with 12 bases left in between. CDR3 length: 11 amino acids. For the CDR3, the DNA is TGTGCCAGCAGTCTAGAAAACGGGCAGTACTTC. Residues: CASSLENGQYF.

V is TRBV4-2 and J is TRBJ1-5; 7 nucleotides line up with TRBD1. Germline values: CDR1 LGHNA, CDR2 YNFKEQ. V shed 0 bases and J 6 bases; nucleotides not matched to a gene: 11. This CDR3 has 17 amino acids. CDR3 DNA sequence: TGTGCCAGCAGCCAAGAATCGGGACAGCCTGCCGGTCAGCCCCAGCATTTT. The encoded protein is CASSQESGQPAGQPQHF.

This clone appeared a few times. The rearrangement joins TRBV4-3 to TRBJ1-2; D remains unclear. This CDR3 has 14 residues. From germline, CDR1 is LGHNA and CDR2 YSLEER. Trimming pared 0 bases from V and 1 base from J, leaving 6 bases between. This chain's CDR3 is CASSQDAGNYGYTF. CDR3 nucleotides: TGCGCCAGCAGCCAAGATGCCGGTAACTATGGCTACACCTTC.

The table lists this clone with a few counts. This sequence joins TRBV6-5 and TRBJ2-7, with 11 bases fitting TRBD2. The junction had 6 bases not matched to a gene; V was cut back by 0 bases and J by 5 bases. The CDR3 length is 16 residues. Germline loops: CDR1 MNHEY, CDR2 SVGAGI. CDR3 DNA sequence: TGTGCCAGCAGTTACTCGAGAGGGACTAGCGGCGACGAGCAGTACTTC. Translated: CASSYSRGTSGDEQYF.

This clone has only a few counts. The chain employs TRBV9 and TRBJ1-2; 8 nucleotides align to TRBD1. The germline V gene encodes CDR1 SGDLS and CDR2 YYNGEE. The CDR3 extends over 18 amino acids. V lost 0 bases to trimming and J lost 1 base; unmatched junction nucleotides: 11. CDR3 loop: CASSVGQGALNDNYGYTF. CDR3 nucleotides: TGTGCCAGCAGCGTAGGGCAGGGGGCCTTGAACGATAACTATGGCTACACCTTC.